This entry features one T cell receptor beta chain sequence. Its antigen is undetermined. CDR1 is LNHDA and CDR2 is SQIVND in the germline V gene (reference sequence). Trimming removed 3 bases from V and 1 base from J; junction bases left unmatched: 11. This CDR3 region has 18 residues. The source of the sample is a study of T cell responses to AZD1222 COVID-19 vaccine. Regarding the study as a whole: Dominant at 160-218 and 743-854, vaccine-associated CD4 TCRs also spanned spike. Clonal diversity was possibly underestimated; the donors were predominantly white British and more often female.

Some clones are missing from TCRdb's copy, which holds only in-frame ones; the method was immunoSEQ multiplex PCR. The table lists under 150,000 clones, around 92% of them singletons. This TCR came from an adult in good health. Sequencing used peripheral blood, obtained on day 0 of AZD1222 vaccination. The V call is TRBV19, the J call TRBJ1-5, with TRBD1 identical over 8 bases. The CDR3 reads CASSISAGGLKSNQPQHF. In DNA, the CDR3 is TGTGCCAGTAGTATCTCGGCAGGGGGCTTGAAGAGCAATCAGCCCCAGCATTTT.